The clone carrying this T cell receptor beta chain was seen a handful of times. Antigen unknown. Primed by a sample-barcoded 5' primer and a J-beta primer mix, a second PCR proceeded for 7 to 11 cycles. One entry per CDR3 protein, called by TCRdb with MiXCR from the 5' RACE reads. The data contain 1.8 million or so distinct CDR3 sequences, about two fifths of them singletons. These data belong to a study of blood T cells in healthy people across ages. Study results and caveats: Older age went with lower TCR beta diversity per million T cells, in a roughly linear way.

The sequencing input was blood. The TCR originated in a human donor in good health.

Written as DNA, the CDR3 is TGTGCCAGCAGCCAAGGGGACAGGGGGCTTGGTCAGCCCCAGCATTTT. Protein sequence: CASSQGDRGLGQPQHF. The chain has TRBV4-2 and TRBJ1-5; 12 bases line up with TRBD1. V shed 1 base, J shed 6 bases, and the junction held 4 bases outside the gene matches. The CDR3 sequence is 16 residues long. Germline CDR1 LGHNA, CDR2 YNFKEQ.